This T cell receptor (beta chain) was profiled in a study of T cell changes during pregnancy in multiple sclerosis. Trimming pared 3 bases from V and 9 bases from J, leaving 15 bases between. The germline gives CDR1 GTSNPN, CDR2 SVGIG (reference sequence). CDR3 length equals 13 residues. Generated by immunoSEQ multiplex PCR, the TCRdb table keeps only in-frame clones and is missing some. There are fewer than 80,000 clones in the sample; 90% to 95% occur only once, and less than 0.15% lies in the top ten. This sequence was found in a female donor with multiple sclerosis, enrolled in a pregnancy study. The sample was CD4+ T cells from peripheral blood mononuclear cells, taken after pregnancy. V gene TRBV30 combines with J gene TRBJ2-1; D is possibly TRBD2 (6 bases). CDR3 DNA sequence: TGTGCCTGGAGCGGGCCGCTAGCGACTGAGCAGTTCTTC. It is translated as CAWSGPLATEQFF.